This T cell receptor (beta chain) was identified during a study of T cell repertoires in cytomegalovirus infection. Background on the study: Through public TCR beta signatures, both CMV infection and matching HLA type were indicated.

Whole-study results and caveats: Ex vivo, HLA-C-restricted CMV-specific TCR beta clonotypes prevailed over the rest of the response.

CDR1 MDHEN and CDR2 SYDVKM come from the germline V gene. Losses at the gene ends were 6 bases for V and 1 base for J; bases not matched to a gene: 9. CDR3 length equals 16 residues. TCRdb reanalysed the reads using MiXCR and keeps one entry per CDR3 protein. The top ten hold 80% to 90% of the sample, which has about 27,000 distinct CDR3 sequences, about 20% seen once. Details on this clonotype: Its antigen is undetermined.

The chain couples TRBV28 to TRBJ2-4; 7 nucleotides agree with TRBD1. The sample consisted of CD8+ T cells from cultured PBMCs, taken from culture after CMV antigen stimulation. The origin of this receptor is a human donor in good health (CMV status not recorded). Some clones in this sample may be carry-over from other donors' samples. This CDR3 reads CASRPPLGQAKNIQYF. Here the CDR3 DNA reads TGTGCCAGCAGGCCCCCACTGGGACAGGCCAAAAACATTCAGTACTTC. The entire variable domain, with the rest obtained from reference TRBV28 and TRBJ2-4, is as follows: DVKVTQSSRYLVKRTGEKVFLECVQDMDHENMFWYRQDPGLGLRLIYFSYDVKMKEKGDIPEGYSVSREKKERFSLILESASTNQTSMYLCASRPPLGQAKNIQYFGAGTRLSVL.